The TCR beta chain described here comes from a study of shared clonotypes between healthy human individuals. Germline V gives CDR1 SNHLY, CDR2 FYNNEI. Trimming stripped 4 bases from V and 7 bases from J, with 11 bases between. This CDR3 region has 14 residues. Produced via immunoSEQ multiplex PCR; TCRdb's table is partial and in-frame only. The repertoire holds fewer than 650,000 clones, with around three quarters as singletons. The receptor comes from a woman aged 40 to 50 in good health. Some clones in this sample may be carry-over from other donors' samples. Sequencing used PBMCs. The chain uses TRBV2 and TRBJ1-6; perhaps TRBD1 as D (5 bases). In DNA form, the CDR3 reads TGTGCCAGCAGTGGAGAGGGGTCGAATTCACCCCTCCACTTT. Its translation is CASSGEGSNSPLHF.